This T cell receptor (beta chain) came from a study of long-term antiretroviral therapy in people with HIV (dated by TCRdb to 2022 to 2024). About the full investigation: The earliest samples were collected about a decade before the 2015 WHO recommendation for immediate ART, when ART was typically delayed until CD4 counts fell. This retrospective serial study examined whether starting ART and sustained HIV suppression were associated with changes in the composition and diversity of the TRB repertoire in peripheral blood. A total of 150 to 200 cryopreserved PBMC samples came from approximately 30 adults with confirmed HIV infection and were collected serially over a mean of roughly 6 years (range 1-12). About 35% of the 30 participants with HIV were female. No cross-contamination during QIAcube processing was shown when test extractions of a monoclonal T-cell line were performed alongside about 30 polyclonal samples. General study outcomes and caveats: Because PBMC availability was limited, only the TCR beta chain was sequenced, with no alpha chain pairing. The samples span the years 2004 to 2017, and the ART regimens used may be less effective than current regimens. Expanded TRB clones identified before ART initiation dominated the repertoire across all time points, though the dominance fluctuated and decreased in many PLHIV after ART. Inferences about post-ART repertoire changes are limited because no data were available on ART adherence, viral resistance or therapy changes. CDR3 length ranges in HIV repertoires were narrower than in controls, and network structure suggested an antigen-experienced repertoire with only a slight naive shift after ART. Because pre-ART samples had limited cell numbers, unsorted PBMC were profiled rather than sorted CD4+ and CD8+ T cells. Starting ART was linked to a significant rise in TRB diversity, yet even with long-term ART the diversity remained significantly lower than in transplant donor controls.

The immunoSEQ hsTCRB v3.0 assay was used at survey level resolution to sequence the TRB variable region. The targeted TRB sequencing depth was roughly 35,000-50,000 T-cell genomes per sample. An Illumina MiSeq with a v3 150-cycle kit was used to sequence the pooled TRB libraries. On the authors' methods: Repertoire analysis was run in R within a reproducible Nextflow workflow that covered QC, data transformation and analysis. LymphoSeq2, an R package for exploring AIRR-Seq data, was used to implement custom analyses. A handful of samples that yielded fewer than 5000 total TRB sequences were excluded, so that fewer than 200 HIV repertoires were analyzed. Of the approximately 190 retained HIV repertoires, 55 to 60 were collected before and 120 to 140 after ART initiation. Repertoires were downsampled to 5000 TRB nucleotide sequences, and summary statistics were averaged over 100 downsampling iterations. Only TRB sequences with CDR3 regions of at least seven amino acids were retained for analysis. Diversity was assessed using a clonality score derived from Shannon entropy and using the Gini coefficient. Repertoire networks linked the top 5000 CDR3 amino acid sequences whenever two sequences differed by an edit distance of one. For TRB CDR3 amino acid sequences, antigen specificity groups and MHC restriction were predicted with GLIPH2. To flag known associations with CMV, EBV, HIV or tissue antigens, CDR3 amino acid sequences were compared against VDJdb and McPAS-TCR. Pre-ART, post-ART and control groups were compared with Wilcoxon signed-rank tests and Holm-Bonferroni correction. TCRdb re-hosts the immuneACCESS table, in-frame sequences only. Its copies lack some clones; in the studies checked, an unresolved V gene accounts for under half of them, and the cause for the rest is not known. V, J and clone size reflect that table, while D and trimming were determined from the DNA. This sample holds more than 30,000 clones; 70% to 80% were observed only once. Clones ranked in the top ten supply approximately 3.2% of the sample.

Participants were included only if at least one PBMC sample before ART initiation and at least two post-ART samples were available. All participants with HIV were treated in the United States of America. Cryopreserved samples of about 0.95-11 million PBMC were thawed and washed before DNA extraction. At the time of the earliest PBMC sample, participants with HIV were aged between about 20 and 54 years. PBMC samples from each participant spanned 1-4 timepoints before ART initiation and 2-8 timepoints after ART initiation, with a median of 7 samples. For every participant, serial HIV viral load, CD4+ T-cell count, ART history and demographic data were obtained. A Qiagen kit on a QIAcube was used to extract genomic DNA from unsorted PBMC, with samples processed in batches of 12. For this clone: Its antigen remains unidentified. Base qualities are not recorded, but no much larger clone differs from it by a single base.

As encoded in the germline V gene (reference sequence), CDR1 is WNHNN while CDR2 is SYGVQD. The CDR3 goes from the cysteine to the phenylalanine over 15 residues. Only the CDR3 DNA stays, 45 bases, in frame from base 1. V drops 0 bases and J drops 1 base, leaving 9 bases in between. Sequencing used unsorted PBMCs, obtained 1.9 years after starting antiretroviral therapy. The sequence is built from TRBV10-1 and TRBJ1-1, with the D gene too uncertain to name. This TCR came from a man between 18 and 29 years old with HIV. The CDR3 protein: CASSESHSGNTEAFF. In nucleotides, the sequence is TGCGCCAGCAGTGAGTCTCACAGCGGGAACACTGAAGCTTTCTTT.